This T cell receptor (beta chain) was sequenced during a study of cytomegalovirus exposure and HLA in healthy donors. Study-level background: Early released data comprised approximately 85 million unique TCRs from HLA-typed donors. Notes on the study in general: HLA alleles showed associations with about 15,000 TCR beta sequences in a later analysis, at a 0.05 false discovery rate. There were 150 to 200 TCR beta chains listed as cytomegalovirus-associated.

This clone is a singleton in its sample. Its antigen is not known. Germline-derived CDR1 and CDR2 are MNHEY and SMNVEV (reference sequence). J lost 0 bases, V lost 5 bases, and 13 bases had no gene match. The length of the CDR3 is 18 residues. Amplification used 60 Vbeta primers and 13 Jbeta primers. Assay used: immunoSEQ multiplex PCR; TCRdb lists only in-frame clones, some missing. The sample has 90,000 to 120,000 clones, around 75% seen once. Sequencing was performed on PBMCs. This chain joins TRBV27 and TRBJ1-3; 7 bases are a match to TRBD1. The origin of this receptor is a male donor in good health and CMV-seropositive. The CDR3 DNA is TGTGCCAGCAGTCTAAAAAACCCGACAGGGAACTCTGGAAACACCATATATTTT. This translates into CASSLKNPTGNSGNTIYF.